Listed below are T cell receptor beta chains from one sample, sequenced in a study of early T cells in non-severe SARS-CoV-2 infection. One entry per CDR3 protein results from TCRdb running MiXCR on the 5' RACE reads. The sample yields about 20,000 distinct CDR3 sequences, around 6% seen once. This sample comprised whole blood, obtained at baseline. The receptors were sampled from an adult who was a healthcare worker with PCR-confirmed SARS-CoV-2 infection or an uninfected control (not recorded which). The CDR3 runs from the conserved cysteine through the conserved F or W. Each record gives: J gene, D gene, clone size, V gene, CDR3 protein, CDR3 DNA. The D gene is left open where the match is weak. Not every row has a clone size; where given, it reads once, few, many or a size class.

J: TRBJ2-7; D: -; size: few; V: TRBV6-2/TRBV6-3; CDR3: CASRRGTGGYYEQYF; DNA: TGTGCCAGCAGGCGGGGGACAGGCGGGTACTACGAGCAGTACTTC
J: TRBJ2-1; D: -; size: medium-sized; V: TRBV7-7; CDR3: CASSLRIEASEQFF; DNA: TGTGCTAGCAGCTTACGAATCGAAGCTTCTGAGCAGTTCTTC
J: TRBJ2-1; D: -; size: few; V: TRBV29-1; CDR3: CSVEDWADNEQFF; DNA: TGCAGCGTTGAAGATTGGGCAGACAATGAGCAGTTCTTC
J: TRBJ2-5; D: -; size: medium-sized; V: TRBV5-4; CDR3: CASSTGLLSETQYF; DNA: TGTGCCAGCAGCACGGGACTCCTATCGGAGACCCAGTACTTC
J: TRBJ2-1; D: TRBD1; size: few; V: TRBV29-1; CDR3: CSVDGTGGGEQFF; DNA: TGCAGCGTTGATGGGACAGGGGGCGGCGAGCAGTTCTTC
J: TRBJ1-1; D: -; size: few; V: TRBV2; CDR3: CASSGQGRTEAFF; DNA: TGTGCCAGCAGTGGGCAGGGTCGGACTGAAGCTTTCTTT
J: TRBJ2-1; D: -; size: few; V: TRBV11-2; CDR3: CASSNGLNNEQFF; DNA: TGTGCCAGCAGCAATGGACTAAACAATGAGCAGTTCTTC
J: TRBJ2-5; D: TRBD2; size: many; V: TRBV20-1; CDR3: CSASHRTSGERGETQYF; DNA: TGCAGTGCTAGCCATAGGACTAGCGGGGAACGGGGAGAGACCCAGTACTTC
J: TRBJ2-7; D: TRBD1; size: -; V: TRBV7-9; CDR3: CASSLGGQGYEQYF; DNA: TGTGCCAGCAGCTTAGGGGGACAGGGATACGAGCAGTACTTC
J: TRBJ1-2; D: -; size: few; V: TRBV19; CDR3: CASSLWEAYGYTF; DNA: TGTGCCAGTAGTTTATGGGAGGCCTATGGCTACACCTTC
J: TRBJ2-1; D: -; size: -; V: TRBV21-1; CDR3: CASSTPGTDNEQFF; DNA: TGTGCCAGCAGCACCCCCGGGACCGACAATGAGCAGTTCTTC
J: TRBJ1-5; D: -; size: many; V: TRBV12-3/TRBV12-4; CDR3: CASSLQSSNQPQHF; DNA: TGTGCCAGCAGTTTACAGTCCAGCAATCAGCCCCAGCATTTT
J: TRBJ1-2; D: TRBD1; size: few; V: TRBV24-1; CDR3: CATSDTRGDHYGYTF; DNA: TGTGCCACCAGTGATACCAGGGGGGATCACTATGGCTACACCTTC
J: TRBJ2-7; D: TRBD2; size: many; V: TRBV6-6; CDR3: CASSSSGGQVGEQYF; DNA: TGTGCCAGCAGTTCGAGCGGGGGGCAAGTGGGCGAGCAGTACTTC
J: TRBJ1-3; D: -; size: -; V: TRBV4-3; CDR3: CASSQGLNSGNTIYF; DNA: TGCGCCAGCAGCCAAGGACTGAACTCTGGAAACACCATATATTTT
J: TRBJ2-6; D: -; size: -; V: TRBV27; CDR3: CASSFGSGANVLTF; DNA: TGTGCCAGCAGTTTCGGCTCTGGGGCCAACGTCCTGACTTTC
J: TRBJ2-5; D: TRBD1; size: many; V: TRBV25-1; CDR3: CASSGTGRGTQYF; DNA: TGTGCCAGCAGTGGGACAGGGAGAGGGACCCAGTACTTC
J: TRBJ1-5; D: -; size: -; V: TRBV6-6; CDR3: CASTDMGASQPQHF; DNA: TGTGCCAGCACCGATATGGGCGCCAGTCAGCCCCAGCATTTT
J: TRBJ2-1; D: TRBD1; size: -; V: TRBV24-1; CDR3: CATSGQGSSYNEQFF; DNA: TGTGCCACCAGTGGACAGGGGAGCTCCTACAATGAGCAGTTCTTC
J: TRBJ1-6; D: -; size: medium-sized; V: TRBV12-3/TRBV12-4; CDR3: CASSEGGSRSPLHF; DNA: TGTGCCAGCAGCGAGGGGGGCAGTCGGTCACCCCTCCACTTT
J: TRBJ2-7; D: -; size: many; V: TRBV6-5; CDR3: CASSSQTGHYEQYF; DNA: TGTGCCAGCAGTTCTCAGACAGGCCACTACGAGCAGTACTTC
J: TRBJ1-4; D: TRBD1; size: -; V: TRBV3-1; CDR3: CASSRRSQGGEKLFF; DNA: TGTGCCAGCAGCCGTCGCTCCCAGGGGGGAGAAAAACTGTTTTTT
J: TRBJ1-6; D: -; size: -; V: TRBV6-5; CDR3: CASSLWHLNNSPLHF; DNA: TGTGCCAGCAGTTTGTGGCATCTAAATAATTCACCCCTCCACTTT
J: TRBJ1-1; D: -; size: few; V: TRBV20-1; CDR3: CSARRALSTEAFF; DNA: TGCAGTGCTAGACGGGCCCTTAGCACTGAAGCTTTCTTT
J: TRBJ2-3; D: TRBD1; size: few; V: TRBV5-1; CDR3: CASSLGTGTPDTQYF; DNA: TGCGCCAGCAGCTTGGGGACAGGGACCCCAGATACGCAGTATTTT
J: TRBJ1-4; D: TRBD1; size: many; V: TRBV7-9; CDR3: CASSLGTGTEKLFF; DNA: TGTGCCAGCAGCTTAGGGACAGGGACGGAAAAACTGTTTTTT
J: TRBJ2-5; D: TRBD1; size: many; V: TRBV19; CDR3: CASRSQGARETQYF; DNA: TGTGCCAGTAGGTCCCAGGGGGCCAGAGAGACCCAGTACTTC
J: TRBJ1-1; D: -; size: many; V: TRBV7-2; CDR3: CASSLVQGSEAFF; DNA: TGTGCCAGCAGCTTAGTTCAGGGCTCTGAAGCTTTCTTT